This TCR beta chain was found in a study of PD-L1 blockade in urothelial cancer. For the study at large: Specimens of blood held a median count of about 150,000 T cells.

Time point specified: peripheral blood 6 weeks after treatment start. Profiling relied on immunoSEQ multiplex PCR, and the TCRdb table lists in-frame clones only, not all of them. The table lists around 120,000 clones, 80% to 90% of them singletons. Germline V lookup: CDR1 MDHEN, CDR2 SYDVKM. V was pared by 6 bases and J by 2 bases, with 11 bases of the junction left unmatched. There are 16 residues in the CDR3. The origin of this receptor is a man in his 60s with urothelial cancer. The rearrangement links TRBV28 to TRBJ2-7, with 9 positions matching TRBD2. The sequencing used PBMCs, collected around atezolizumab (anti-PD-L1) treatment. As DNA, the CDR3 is TGTGCCAGCAGCCCTCCCCGGGGACTAGCCGCCTACGAGCAGTACTTC. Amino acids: CASSPPRGLAAYEQYF.